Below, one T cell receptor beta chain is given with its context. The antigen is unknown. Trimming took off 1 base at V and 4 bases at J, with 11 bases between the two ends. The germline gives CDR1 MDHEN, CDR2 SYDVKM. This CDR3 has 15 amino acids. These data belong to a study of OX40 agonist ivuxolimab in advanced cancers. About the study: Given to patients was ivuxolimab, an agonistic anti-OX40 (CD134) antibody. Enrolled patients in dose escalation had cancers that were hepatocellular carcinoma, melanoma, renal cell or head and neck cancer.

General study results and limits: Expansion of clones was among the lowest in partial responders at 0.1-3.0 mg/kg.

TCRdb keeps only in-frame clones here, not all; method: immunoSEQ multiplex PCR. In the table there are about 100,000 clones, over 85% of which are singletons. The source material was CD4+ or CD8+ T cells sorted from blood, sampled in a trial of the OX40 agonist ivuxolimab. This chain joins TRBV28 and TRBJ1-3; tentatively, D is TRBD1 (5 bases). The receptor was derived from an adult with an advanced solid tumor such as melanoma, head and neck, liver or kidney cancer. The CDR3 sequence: CASSLLTSGGNTIYF. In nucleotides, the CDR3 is TGTGCCAGCAGTTTATTGACCTCAGGGGGAAACACCATATATTTT.